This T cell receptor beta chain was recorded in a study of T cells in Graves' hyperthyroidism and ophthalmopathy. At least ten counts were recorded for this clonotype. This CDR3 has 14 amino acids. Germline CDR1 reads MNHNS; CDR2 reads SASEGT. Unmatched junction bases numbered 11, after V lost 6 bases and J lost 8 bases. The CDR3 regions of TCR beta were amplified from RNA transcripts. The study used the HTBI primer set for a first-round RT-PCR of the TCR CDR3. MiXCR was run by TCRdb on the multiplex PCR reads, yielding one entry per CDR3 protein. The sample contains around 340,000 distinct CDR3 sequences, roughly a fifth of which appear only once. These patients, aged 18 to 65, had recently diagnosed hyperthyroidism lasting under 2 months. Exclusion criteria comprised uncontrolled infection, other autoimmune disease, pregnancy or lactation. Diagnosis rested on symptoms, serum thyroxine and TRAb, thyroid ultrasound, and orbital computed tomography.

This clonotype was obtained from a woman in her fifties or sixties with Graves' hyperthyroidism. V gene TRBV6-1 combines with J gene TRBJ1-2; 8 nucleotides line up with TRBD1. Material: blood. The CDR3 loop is CASSLAQGATGYTF. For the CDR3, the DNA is TGTGCCAGCAGCCTCGCGCAGGGGGCGACCGGCTACACCTTC.